This passage covers 8 T cell receptor beta chains from one sample sequenced in a study of blood T cell repertoires in COVID-19. The assay was immunoSEQ multiplex PCR, and TCRdb's table has in-frame clones only and misses some. This sample yields 65,000 or so clones, of which roughly nine tenths are seen a single time; about 1.3% belongs to the top ten. The sequenced sample consisted of peripheral blood. Receptor source: a man aged 55-75 years with acute or convalescent COVID-19.

The chain combines TRBV27 with TRBJ2-1; D is perhaps TRBD1 (7 bases). V lost 3 bases to trimming and J lost 4 bases, with 13 bases between them. Germline V gives CDR1 MNHEY, CDR2 SMNVEV (reference sequence). The CDR3 totals 15 residues. CDR3 amino acids: CASSLIQGTYNEQFF. CDR3 coding DNA: TGTGCCAGCAGTTTGATACAGGGGACTTACAATGAGCAGTTCTTC.

The CDR3 spells CASSLAGGAFNEQYF. DNA of the CDR3: TGTGCCAGCAGCTTAGCAGGGGGCGCGTTTAACGAGCAGTACTTC. V usage is TRBV7-9 and J usage is TRBJ2-7, with 7 positions matching TRBD1. V dropped 0 bases and J dropped 5; count of bases not matched to a gene: 7. Per germline, CDR1 SEHNR and CDR2 FQNEAQ (reference sequence). This CDR3 has 15 amino acids.

The chain recombines TRBV5-1 with TRBJ2-3, with a weak D call TRBD2 (6 bases). The CDR3 is 15 residues long. Trimming pared 0 bases from V and 0 bases from J, leaving 8 bases between. Germline V gene lookup returns CDR1 SGHRS and CDR2 YFSETQ. CDR3 protein: CASSLVGGSTDTQYF. CDR3 nucleotide sequence: TGCGCCAGCAGCTTGGTTGGGGGGAGCACAGATACGCAGTATTTT.

The gene calls are TRBV2 and TRBJ1-2, with D hard to call. This CDR3 region has 15 residues. V was cut by 2 bases and J by 5 bases, with 15 bases left in between. From germline, CDR1 is SNHLY and CDR2 FYNNEI. The CDR3: CASSEYRGEDYGYTF. For the CDR3, the DNA is TGTGCCAGCAGTGAATACCGGGGAGAGGATTATGGCTACACCTTC.

This rearrangement joins TRBV25-1 to TRBJ2-7, with D possibly TRBD2 on 6 matching bases. The ends were cut back, 7 bases at V and 1 base at J, with 20 bases in the middle. In germline, CDR1 is MGHDK, CDR2 SYGVNS. This CDR3 contains 16 residues. The CDR3 DNA reads TGTGCCAGCAAGGGTTTGAGTGGGACTGATTCCTACGAGCAGTACTTC. Protein product: CASKGLSGTDSYEQYF.

The chain has TRBV2 and TRBJ2-6, with a tentative D call TRBD2 (7 bases). Trimming stripped 3 bases from V and 4 bases from J, with 10 bases between. The CDR3 has 15 residues. The V gene's germline CDR1 is SNHLY and CDR2 FYNNEI. The CDR3 reads CASSDRGAGANVLTF. CDR3 in DNA: TGTGCCAGCAGTGACCGGGGGGCCGGGGCCAACGTCCTGACTTTC.

V and J are TRBV20-1 and TRBJ2-3, with D possibly matching TRBD2 (5 bases). The V and J ends lost 4 bases and 4 bases respectively, with 6 bases between them. There are 11 residues in the CDR3. The germline V gene has CDR1 DFQATT and CDR2 SNEGSKA (reference sequence). CDR3 in DNA: TGCAGTGCTATACTAGCAGATACGCAGTATTTT. It specifies CSAILADTQYF.

CDR3 sequence reads: CASRLRVRTANRRDEQFF. The CDR3, as DNA: TGTGCCAGCAGGTTAAGAGTTCGGACAGCCAATCGACGGGATGAGCAGTTCTTC. This chain uses TRBV7-9 with TRBJ2-1, with TRBD1 as a possible D gene (6 bases). CDR1 SEHNR and CDR2 FQNEAQ come from the germline V gene (reference sequence). The CDR3 runs 18 residues. The germline V and J ends were trimmed by 6 bases and 8 bases, with 29 bases remaining between them.